This T cell receptor (beta chain) derives from a study of blood T cell repertoires in COVID-19. The authors' processing: From reference gene primer amplification, estimates of nucleated cell counts were derived. Only in-frame clones appear in the TCRdb table, and some are missing; sequencing was by immunoSEQ multiplex PCR. V, J and clone size are taken as reported in that table, and D and trimming were inferred from the DNA itself. The sample lists about 58,000 clones, 60% to 85% seen once, with roughly 5.3% in the top ten. Trimming removed 5 bases from V and 4 bases from J, with 18 bases in between. In germline, CDR1 is MDHEN, CDR2 SYDVKM. This CDR3 comprises 15 residues.

The material sequenced was peripheral blood. The V call is TRBV28, the J call TRBJ2-7; no clear D. The receptor's source is a human donor in a cohort sampled during active COVID-19. Written as DNA, the CDR3 is TGTGCCAGCAGTCAGAAATGGGCCAGTCCTTACGAGCAGTACTTC. Translation: CASSQKWASPYEQYF.